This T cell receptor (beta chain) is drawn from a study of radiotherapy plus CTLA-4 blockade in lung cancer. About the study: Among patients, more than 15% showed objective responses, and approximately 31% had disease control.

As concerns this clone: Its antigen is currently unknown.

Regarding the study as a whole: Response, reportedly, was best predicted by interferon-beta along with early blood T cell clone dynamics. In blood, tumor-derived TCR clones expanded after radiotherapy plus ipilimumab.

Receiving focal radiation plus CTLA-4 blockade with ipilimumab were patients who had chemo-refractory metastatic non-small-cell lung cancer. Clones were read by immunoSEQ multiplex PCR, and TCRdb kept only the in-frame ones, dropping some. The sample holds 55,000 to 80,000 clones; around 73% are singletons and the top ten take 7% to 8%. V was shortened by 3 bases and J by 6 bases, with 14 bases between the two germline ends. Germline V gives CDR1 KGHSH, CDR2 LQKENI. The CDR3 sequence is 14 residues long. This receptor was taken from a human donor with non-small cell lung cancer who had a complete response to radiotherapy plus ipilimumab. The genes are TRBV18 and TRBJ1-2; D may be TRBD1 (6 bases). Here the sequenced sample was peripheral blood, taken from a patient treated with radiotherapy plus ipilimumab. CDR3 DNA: TGTGCCAGCTCACCGGGCGGGGGCGCAGATGGCTACACCTTC. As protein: CASSPGGGADGYTF.